These 27 T cell receptor beta chains were all obtained from the same sample, sequenced in a study of multiple sclerosis patients with progressive multifocal leukoencephalopathy. Indicated time point: more than 5 months of natalizumab therapy. Clones were sequenced by immunoSEQ multiplex PCR, and TCRdb holds only the in-frame ones, with some missing. The sample holds 29,000 or so clones, nearly 90% seen once. The sequences come from PBMCs, collected from a patient treated with natalizumab. The origin of the receptors is a human donor with multiple sclerosis.

The chain couples TRBV7-3 to TRBJ2-3, with 7 bases lining up with TRBD1. Germline CDR1 and CDR2: SGHTA and FQGTGA. The CDR3 contains 16 residues. With V trimmed by 0 bases and J by 8 bases, 11 bases remained unmatched. The CDR3 here is CASSLTTPRTGVTQYF. The CDR3 nucleotides read TGTGCCAGCAGCTTAACTACCCCCCGGACAGGAGTTACGCAGTATTTT.

The chain uses TRBV4-3 and TRBJ1-1, with 8 bases that match TRBD1. The germline CDR1 and CDR2 sequences are LGHNA and YSLEER. The CDR3 contains 17 residues. With 3 bases clipped from V and 0 bases from J, the junction kept 9 bases outside the gene matches. The CDR3, as DNA: TGCGCCAGCAGCCACGGACAGGGTTCGAGGATGAACACTGAAGCTTTCTTT. Residues: CASSHGQGSRMNTEAFF.

The chain links TRBV5-6 to TRBJ1-4; no reliable D call. The germline V gene encodes CDR1 SGHDT and CDR2 YYEEEE. The CDR3 runs to 16 residues. V was pared by 4 bases and J by 3 bases, with 16 bases between. This CDR3 is CASSPWASRANEKLFF. The CDR3 DNA reads TGTGCCAGCAGCCCCTGGGCGAGTAGGGCTAATGAAAAACTGTTTTTT.

This clone was recorded once. The gene calls are TRBV7-9 and TRBJ2-7; TRBD2 agrees at 11 bases. The J segment lost 2 bases and the V segment lost 3 bases, leaving 3 bases of the junction unmatched. Looked up from germline, CDR1 is SEHNR and CDR2 is FQNEAQ (reference sequence). The CDR3 sequence is 15 residues long. The CDR3 reads CASSLGLAATYEQYF. The DNA for the CDR3 is TGTGCCAGCAGCTTGGGACTAGCGGCTACCTACGAGCAGTACTTC.

The chain has TRBV20-1 and TRBJ2-1, with TRBD2 matching over 8 bases. The germline V gene has CDR1 DFQATT and CDR2 SNEGSKA (reference sequence). The CDR3 contains 11 residues. After removal of 3 bases from V and 14 bases from J, the junction contained 6 bases not matched to a gene. The CDR3 is CSASSGNREFF. As DNA, the CDR3 is TGCAGTGCTAGTAGCGGGAACAGGGAGTTCTTC.

The chain employs TRBV2 and TRBJ2-1; D might be TRBD2 (6 bases). The length of the CDR3 is 13 residues. Germline V gene lookup returns CDR1 SNHLY and CDR2 FYNNEI. The V gene lost 4 bases and the J gene lost 7 bases, with 11 bases spanning the gap. The CDR3 spells CASSGLEGNEQFF. CDR3 in DNA: TGTGCCAGCAGTGGACTAGAAGGGAATGAGCAGTTCTTC.

The rearrangement joins TRBV7-9 to TRBJ1-2; D possibly corresponds to TRBD1 (6 bases). Germline V gene data show CDR1 as SEHNR and CDR2 as FQNEAQ (reference sequence). This CDR3 has 14 residues. Trimming took off 3 bases at V and 7 bases at J, with 15 bases between the two ends. The CDR3 region has the DNA TGTGCCAGCAGCTTGGGGGGGCTTTTCGGTGGCTACACCTTC. Residues: CASSLGGLFGGYTF.

The chain recombines TRBV7-2 with TRBJ2-3, with TRBD2 as a possible D gene (6 bases). Trimming left V 2 bases short and J 5 bases short, with 8 bases between. The CDR3 loop spans 13 amino acids. Germline CDR1 SGHTA, CDR2 FQGNSA. CDR3 DNA sequence: TGTGCCAGCAGCTTAAAAGCGGGAGATACGCAGTATTTT. Protein product: CASSLKAGDTQYF.

This chain links TRBV5-4 with TRBJ2-1; 16 positions match TRBD2. The CDR3 spans 17 residues. Germline-derived CDR1 and CDR2 are SGHNT and YYREEE (reference sequence). Unmatched junction bases numbered 8, after V lost 4 bases and J lost 7 bases. CDR3 residues: CASSLGGTSGRGNEQFF. CDR3 DNA: TGTGCCAGCAGCCTTGGTGGGACTAGCGGGAGGGGAAATGAGCAGTTCTTC.

J is TRBJ2-7 and V is TRBV10-3; D might be TRBD2 (5 bases). The CDR3 extends over 16 amino acids. Trimming pared 5 bases from V and 3 bases from J, leaving 20 bases between. Germline V gene data show CDR1 as ENHRY and CDR2 as SYGVKD. CDR3 in DNA: TGTGCCATCAGTACCCGCCGGCTAGCACTACACTACGAGCAGTACTTC. This codes for CAISTRRLALHYEQYF.

In its sample, this clone was seen a few times. The V call is TRBV2, the J call TRBJ2-1, with 8 nucleotides matching TRBD2. Germline loops: CDR1 SNHLY, CDR2 FYNNEI. The CDR3 totals 15 residues. The V gene end was trimmed by 8 bases and the J gene end by 4 bases; junction bases not matched to a gene: 10. The CDR3 loop reads CASPKVAGRYNEQFF. CDR3 nucleotide sequence: TGTGCCAGCCCCAAGGTAGCGGGACGGTACAATGAGCAGTTCTTC.

This sequence joins TRBV12-5 and TRBJ2-3; D possibly corresponds to TRBD1 (5 bases). In germline, CDR1 is LGHNT, CDR2 FRNRAP. V was pared by 2 bases and J by 6 bases, with 9 bases between. This CDR3 has 13 residues. For the CDR3, the DNA is TGTGCTAGTGGTTTGACAGGTGGGGATACGCAGTATTTT. Translating gives CASGLTGGDTQYF.

The chain couples TRBV4-3 to TRBJ2-6, with a weak D call TRBD1 (6 bases). The CDR3 has 16 residues. Germline values: CDR1 LGHNA, CDR2 YSLEER. V was trimmed by 0 bases and J by 1 base, leaving 7 bases between them. This CDR3 is CASSQERGSGANVLTF. CDR3 nucleotide sequence: TGCGCCAGCAGCCAAGAAAGGGGGTCTGGGGCCAACGTCCTGACTTTC.

This clone has only a few counts. The chain is built from TRBV11-1 and TRBJ1-2; 7 bases agree with TRBD1. The CDR3 totals 13 residues. V lost 5 bases to trimming and J lost 3 bases; unmatched junction nucleotides: 3. Germline V gene lookup returns CDR1 SGHAT and CDR2 FQDESV (reference sequence). The CDR3 nucleotides are TGTGCCAGCAGCCCAGGGACAGACTATGGCTACACCTTC. Translating gives CASSPGTDYGYTF.

This rearrangement joins TRBV18 to TRBJ2-3; possibly TRBD2 for D (6 bases). The CDR3 contains 12 residues. Germline V CDR1 and CDR2: KGHSH, LQKENI. Trimming pared 2 bases from V and 6 bases from J, leaving 6 bases between. The CDR3 DNA follows: TGTGCCAGCTCACCAGGAGGGGATACGCAGTATTTT. The encoded protein is CASSPGGDTQYF.

The V and J genes are TRBV27 and TRBJ2-7; D not resolved. The CDR3 sequence is 13 residues long. Trimming cost V 5 bases and J 4 bases, with 12 bases left between them. From germline, CDR1 is MNHEY and CDR2 SMNVEV (reference sequence). The CDR3 region is CASSHGYNYEQYF. DNA for the CDR3: TGTGCCAGCAGTCACGGGTATAATTACGAGCAGTACTTC.

The chain couples TRBV6-1 to TRBJ2-5; 12 nucleotides align to TRBD2. The DNA end lines up better with TRBJ2-7; the J call may be wrong. The CDR3 loop spans 14 amino acids. Per the germline V gene, CDR1 is MNHNS and CDR2 is SASEGT. The CDR3, as DNA: TGTGCCAGCAGTGAAACTAGCGGGAGGTACGAGCAGTACTTC. Its protein product is CASSETSGRYEQYF.

The chain links TRBV15 to TRBJ1-5, with D unresolved. The CDR3 consists of 13 residues. Germline CDR1 is LNHNV and CDR2 is YYDKDF (reference sequence). Trimming left V 1 base short and J 5 bases short, with 6 bases between. The CDR3 nucleotides are TGTGCCACCAGCAGAGGGAGGGATCAGCCCCAGCATTTT. It yields the protein CATSRGRDQPQHF. The entire variable domain, with the rest obtained from reference TRBV15 and TRBJ1-5, is as follows: DAMVIQNPRYQVTQFGKPVTLSCSQTLNHNVMYWYQQKSSQAPKLLFHYYDKDFNNEADTPDNFQSRRPNTSFCFLDIRSPGLGDTAMYLCATSRGRDQPQHFGDGTRLSIL.

This rearrangement joins TRBV15 to TRBJ2-3; 7 nucleotides agree with TRBD2. The ends lost 2 bases at V and 6 bases at J; junction bases unmatched: 14. Per germline, CDR1 LNHNV and CDR2 YYDKDF (reference sequence). The CDR3 has 17 residues. The DNA for the CDR3 is TGTGCCACCAGCAGAATATCTAGCGGCCCGGGGCCGGATACGCAGTATTTT. Translated, it gives CATSRISSGPGPDTQYF.

This chain's CDR3 is CASSQETRRLAGDEQYF. The CDR3 DNA follows: TGCGCCAGCAGTCAAGAAACCCGGCGGCTAGCGGGGGACGAGCAGTACTTC. This sequence joins TRBV23-1 and TRBJ2-5; 10 bases match TRBD2. The J call may be wrong; the DNA end is better matched by TRBJ2-7. TRBV23-1 is flagged as an ORF with uncertain function. CDR3 length: 17 amino acids.

The rearrangement links TRBV7-9 to TRBJ1-2, with a weak D call TRBD1 (6 bases). Germline V gene sequence: CDR1 SEHNR, CDR2 FQNEAQ (reference sequence). Trimming left V 5 bases short and J 0 bases short, with 10 bases between. The CDR3 loop spans 14 amino acids. The CDR3 DNA follows: TGTGCCAGCAGCAACAGGGAGCCTAACTATGGCTACACCTTC. Translated: CASSNREPNYGYTF.

The chain employs TRBV6-6 and TRBJ2-3; D gene unclear. There are 12 residues in the CDR3. CDR1 and CDR2 from the germline V gene are MNHNY and SVGAGI (reference sequence). Deletions cut 6 bases from V and 4 bases from J, with 8 bases between. As DNA, the CDR3 is TGTGCCAGCAGCCGAGAGTCAGATACGCAGTATTTT. This sequence encodes CASSRESDTQYF.

This chain uses TRBV7-2 with TRBJ2-7; possibly TRBD2 for D (5 bases). CDR1 is SGHTA, CDR2 FQGNSA, per germline. The CDR3 spans 14 residues. V shed 5 bases and J shed 4 bases, with 15 bases lying between them. CDR3 coding DNA: TGTGCCAGCAGCGGGCTAGCTTTACGTTACGAGCAGTACTTC. It translates to CASSGLALRYEQYF.

This chain's CDR3 is CASSPEQGWWENEQFF. The DNA for the CDR3 is TGTGCCAGCTCACCGGAACAGGGGTGGTGGGAGAATGAGCAGTTCTTC. V gene TRBV18 combines with J gene TRBJ2-1, with 7 bases matching TRBD1. The V and J ends lost 3 bases and 7 bases, in that order; junction bases with no gene match: 12. The CDR3 loop spans 16 amino acids. Germline loops: CDR1 KGHSH, CDR2 LQKENI.

The chain is built from TRBV5-6 and TRBJ1-1; 7 bases are a match to TRBD1. The germline CDR1 and CDR2 sequences are SGHDT and YYEEEE. The CDR3 totals 15 residues. The J segment lost 0 bases and the V segment lost 4 bases, leaving 6 bases of the junction unmatched. The CDR3 DNA is TGTGCCAGCAGCCTAAGGACAGGCTTGAACACTGAAGCTTTCTTT. Translating gives CASSLRTGLNTEAFF.

This chain uses TRBV4-1 with TRBJ2-7, with unresolved D. The CDR3 is 13 amino acids. V was cut by 1 base and J by 3 bases, with 7 bases left in between. Germline V gene data show CDR1 as MGHRA and CDR2 as YSYEKL. This CDR3 reads CASSQAQNYEQYF. DNA of the CDR3: TGCGCCAGCAGCCAAGCCCAGAACTACGAGCAGTACTTC.

The CDR3 nucleotides are TGTGCCAGCTCATCACTAAGAGAAACCGGGGAGCTGTTTTTT. Translation gives CASSSLRETGELFF. The V call is TRBV18, the J call TRBJ2-2, with D unclear. The CDR3 contains 14 residues. Germline CDR1 is KGHSH and CDR2 is LQKENI. The V end was cut by 5 bases, the J end by 5 bases, with 12 bases between.